These 20 T cell receptor beta chains came from one sample sequenced in a study of low-dose radiotherapy and immunotherapy resistance in tumors. Time point denoted: after trial treatment. Treatment here: LDRT plus nivolumab, ipilimumab, low-dose cyclophosphamide and aspirin (RACIN trial). cDNA synthesis used a TRAV/TRBV-specific primer set for both chains. TCRs were put through approximately 21 PCR cycles of amplification with Phusion. A constant-region primer and the V-primer adapter served as the primer pair. TCRdb used MiXCR to reprocess the reads, holding one entry per CDR3 protein. The table includes about 44,000 distinct CDR3 sequences, 20% to 25% detected once. The sequenced sample was PBMCs, obtained after low-dose radiotherapy plus immunotherapy. These receptors were collected from a male donor with prostate cancer.

This clonotype was observed at least ten times. The chain recombines TRBV12-5 with TRBJ2-1; TRBD1 agrees at 8 bases. Germline trimming cut 5 bases from V and 5 bases from J; bases unmatched to any gene: 8. Per the germline V gene, CDR1 is LGHNT and CDR2 is FRNRAP. The CDR3 is made up of 15 amino acids. For the CDR3, the DNA is TGTGCTAGTGGTGCTTACAGGGGGACGGACAATGAGCAGTTCTTC. It is translated as CASGAYRGTDNEQFF.

In its sample, this clonotype was seen many times. The chain links TRBV4-1 to TRBJ1-3; the D is unclear. There are 15 residues in the CDR3. V was cut by 5 bases and J by 0 bases, with 11 bases left in between. Germline CDR1 is MGHRA and CDR2 is YSYEKL. CDR3 coding DNA: TGCGCCAGCAGCTACCTAGGGCTCTCTGGAAACACCATATATTTT. Residues: CASSYLGLSGNTIYF.

This clonotype was seen ten or more times. This chain links TRBV30 with TRBJ2-5; D gene ambiguous. The CDR3 contains 12 residues. V was clipped by 3 bases and J by 3 bases, with 8 bases between them. The germline gives CDR1 GTSNPN, CDR2 SVGIG (reference sequence). CDR3 residues: CAWRGLEETQYF. DNA of the CDR3: TGTGCCTGGAGAGGCCTTGAAGAGACCCAGTACTTC.

This clonotype has at least ten counts. The chain uses TRBV19 and TRBJ2-1, with D tentatively TRBD2 (6 bases). The CDR3 is 13 residues long. Germline lookup yields CDR1 LNHDA and CDR2 SQIVND (reference sequence). The V and J ends lost 3 bases and 5 bases respectively, with 8 bases between them. For the CDR3, the DNA is TGTGCCAGTAGTATCGGGACTGACAATGAGCAGTTCTTC. Translated: CASSIGTDNEQFF.

This clonotype was picked up many times. The genes are TRBV28 and TRBJ2-1; D uncertain. V was clipped by 4 bases and J by 4 bases, with 2 bases between them. CDR3 size: 11 residues. Per the germline V gene, CDR1 is MDHEN and CDR2 is SYDVKM. The DNA of the CDR3 is TGTGCCAGCAGTTATTACAATGAGCAGTTCTTC. Protein product: CASSYYNEQFF.

This clonotype was detected many times. The gene calls are TRBV7-9 and TRBJ1-2; tentatively, D is TRBD1 (5 bases). Between the trimmed V and J ends, which lost 4 bases and 4 bases, there was a span of 16 bases. This CDR3 comprises 15 residues. The germline gives CDR1 SEHNR, CDR2 FQNEAQ (reference sequence). The CDR3 here is CASSSDGTSLYGYTF. The DNA of the CDR3 is TGTGCCAGCAGCTCAGACGGGACGTCTCTCTATGGCTACACCTTC.

The rearrangement uses TRBV10-3 and TRBJ1-5; TRBD1 might be the D (6 bases). Trimming left V 6 bases short and J 6 bases short, with 18 bases between. The CDR3 covers 15 residues. In germline, CDR1 is ENHRY, CDR2 SYGVKD. Written as DNA, the CDR3 is TGTGCCATCAGGCAGGGCCTCGGGGGCGGTCAGCCCCAGCATTTT. Translation: CAIRQGLGGGQPQHF.

This clonotype was detected only a few times. CDR3 in DNA: TGCAGCGCCTTTGGGGGAGCGGGGACCTACGAGCAGTACTTC. It yields the protein CSAFGGAGTYEQYF. The chain uses TRBV29-1 and TRBJ2-7; the match to TRBD2 covers 7 bases. This CDR3 spans 14 amino acids. J was trimmed by 2 bases and V by 7 bases; bases with no gene match: 11. The V gene's germline CDR1 is SQVTM and CDR2 ANQGSEA.

The chain combines TRBV7-6 with TRBJ1-4; a possible D gene is TRBD1 (5 bases). Germline V gene lookup returns CDR1 SGHVS and CDR2 FNYEAQ. The CDR3 sequence is 16 residues long. V lost 1 base and J lost 6, with 15 bases in between. The CDR3 nucleotides read TGTGCCAGCAGCTTAGGTCTGGCCGTGGGGGATGAAAAACTGTTTTTT. Its protein is CASSLGLAVGDEKLFF.

This clonotype was seen repeatedly, ten times or more. The chain links TRBV9 to TRBJ2-3, with 8 nucleotides matching TRBD2. Trimming cost V 2 bases and J 1 base; bases outside gene matches: 0. This CDR3 is built from 14 residues. Per the germline V gene, CDR1 is SGDLS and CDR2 is YYNGEE. The CDR3 DNA sequence: TGTGCCAGCAGCGTGACTAGCGGCACAGATACGCAGTATTTT. Translating gives CASSVTSGTDTQYF.

The table lists this clonotype with many counts. The chain has TRBV11-3 and TRBJ2-5; 10 nucleotides align to TRBD2. Per germline, CDR1 SGHNT and CDR2 YENEEA. CDR3 size: 17 residues. Unmatched junction bases numbered 12, after V lost 5 bases and J lost 3 bases. CDR3 amino acids: CASSPGIAGGGKETQYF. The CDR3, as DNA: TGTGCCAGCAGCCCAGGGATAGCGGGAGGAGGGAAAGAGACCCAGTACTTC. The entire variable domain, with the rest obtained from reference TRBV11-3 and TRBJ2-5, is as follows: EAGVVQSPRYKIIEKKQPVAFWCNPISGHNTLYWYLQNLGQGPELLIRYENEEAVDDSQLPKDRFSAERLKGVDSTLKIQPAELGDSAVYLCASSPGIAGGGKETQYFGPGTRLLVL.

This clonotype has only a few counts. V and J are TRBV4-2 and TRBJ1-4, with 8 bases that match TRBD1. The V and J ends lost 5 bases and 8 bases, in that order; junction bases with no gene match: 10. The CDR3 has 15 residues. Germline V gives CDR1 LGHNA, CDR2 YNFKEQ. The CDR3 here is CASSTRTGQKEKLFF. CDR3 DNA sequence: TGTGCCAGCAGCACCCGGACAGGGCAGAAAGAAAAACTGTTTTTT.

A remark on this clonotype: A far larger clone is just one base off, so this is likely a read error. The chain combines TRBV5-4 with TRBJ2-1; D is perhaps TRBD1 (5 bases). The ends were cut back, 1 base at V and 10 bases at J, with 9 bases in the middle. This CDR3 region has 12 residues. Per germline, CDR1 SGHNT and CDR2 YYREEE (reference sequence). The DNA for the CDR3 is TGTGCCAGCAGCTTGCTATCAGGGGAGCAGTTCTTC. Translating gives CASSLLSGEQFF. Using reference TRBV5-4 and TRBJ2-1 for the parts outside the CDR3, the full variable domain is ETGVTQSPTHLIKTRGQQVTLRCSSQSGHNTVSWYQQALGQGPQFIFQYYREEENGRGNFPPRFSGLQFPNYSSELNVNALELDDSALYLCASSLLSGEQFFGPGTRLTVL.

This clonotype was counted between two and nine times. The V gene is TRBV19, the J gene TRBJ1-5, with 9 bases that match TRBD1. In germline, CDR1 is LNHDA, CDR2 SQIVND (reference sequence). The CDR3 has 14 amino acids. The trim removed 11 bases at V and 3 bases at J, leaving 8 bases unmatched. CDR3 bases: TGTGCCTCTTCCGGGACAGGGTACAATCAGCCCCAGCATTTT. This translates into CASSGTGYNQPQHF.

This chain joins TRBV28 and TRBJ2-3; D is undetermined. V gave up 1 base and J gave up 5 bases, with 10 bases separating them. In germline, CDR1 is MDHEN, CDR2 SYDVKM. The CDR3 runs to 14 residues. CDR3 amino acids: CASSLLGSRDTQYF. DNA of the CDR3: TGTGCCAGCAGTTTATTGGGCTCCCGAGATACGCAGTATTTT.

As for this clonotype: With a far larger clone one base away, a read error is the likely cause. V usage is TRBV13 and J usage is TRBJ2-5, with TRBD1 matching 7 bases. The CDR3 length is 15 residues. Looked up from germline, CDR1 is PRHDT and CDR2 is FYEKMQ (reference sequence). The CDR3 nucleotides are TGTGCCAGCAGCTCGCTCCTGGGACAGCCAGAGTCCCAGTACTTC. Protein sequence: CASSSLLGQPESQYF.

This clonotype was picked up many times. The chain is built from TRBV20-1 and TRBJ2-5; D possibly corresponds to TRBD2 (5 bases). Germline V gives CDR1 DFQATT, CDR2 SNEGSKA (reference sequence). This CDR3 is 14 amino acids long. V was clipped by 0 bases and J by 2 bases, with 10 bases between them. This CDR3 is CSARDLSGQETQYF. In DNA form, the CDR3 reads TGCAGTGCTAGAGATCTCAGCGGTCAAGAGACCCAGTACTTC.

This clonotype came up a few times. The chain combines TRBV18 with TRBJ2-1; 7 nucleotides agree with TRBD1. The CDR3 loop spans 14 amino acids. J gave up 6 bases and V 3 bases, and 5 bases lay outside the gene matches. The V gene's germline CDR1 is KGHSH and CDR2 LQKENI. CDR3 amino acids: CASSPIPGGNEQFF. CDR3 bases: TGTGCCAGCTCACCTATTCCAGGGGGCAATGAGCAGTTCTTC.

This CDR3 is CASSDWGKGRTHNEQFF. The CDR3 DNA follows: TGTGCCAGCAGTGACTGGGGAAAGGGCCGCACCCACAATGAGCAGTTCTTC. The chain links TRBV6-4 to TRBJ2-1; D is ambiguous. The length of the CDR3 is 17 residues. Trimming removed 1 base at V and 5 bases at J, with 18 bases between. Germline assignment: CDR1 MRHNA and CDR2 SNTAGT.

This clonotype appeared many times. The rearrangement uses TRBV7-8 and TRBJ1-1, with a weak D call TRBD1 (5 bases). The V end lost 2 bases, the J end lost 8 bases, and 18 bases lay between the germline ends. The CDR3 consists of 15 residues. Germline assignment: CDR1 SGHVS and CDR2 FQNEAQ. The CDR3 reads CASSLYNGGESEAFF. CDR3 nucleotide sequence: TGTGCCAGCAGCTTATATAACGGGGGGGAGTCCGAAGCTTTCTTT.